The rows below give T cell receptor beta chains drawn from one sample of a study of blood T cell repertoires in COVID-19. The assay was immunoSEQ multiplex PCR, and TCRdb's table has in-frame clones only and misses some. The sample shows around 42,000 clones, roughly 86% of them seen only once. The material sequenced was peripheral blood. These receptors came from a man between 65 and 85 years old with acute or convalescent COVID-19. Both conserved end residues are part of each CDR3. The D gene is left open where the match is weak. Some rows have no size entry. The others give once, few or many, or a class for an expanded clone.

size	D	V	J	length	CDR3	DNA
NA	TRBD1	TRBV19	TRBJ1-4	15	CASSIKGQNPEKLFF	TGTGCCAGTAGTATAAAGGGACAGAATCCCGAAAAACTGTTTTTT
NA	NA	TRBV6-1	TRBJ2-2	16	CASSARRRANTGELFF	TGTGCCAGCAGTGCCAGACGGAGGGCGAACACCGGGGAGCTGTTTTTT
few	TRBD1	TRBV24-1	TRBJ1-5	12	CATGQGNQPQHF	TGTGCCACCGGACAGGGCAACCAGCCCCAGCATTTT
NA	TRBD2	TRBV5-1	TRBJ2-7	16	CASSLEVTSGSYEQYF	TGCGCCAGCAGCTTGGAAGTCACTAGCGGCTCCTACGAGCAGTACTTC
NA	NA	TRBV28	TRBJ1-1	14	CASTKQVTNTEAFF	TGTGCCAGCACTAAACAGGTCACGAACACTGAAGCTTTCTTT
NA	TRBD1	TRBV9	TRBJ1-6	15	CASSLSGTGNSPLHF	TGTGCCAGCAGCCTCTCCGGGACAGGGAATTCACCCCTCCACTTT
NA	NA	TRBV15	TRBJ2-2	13	CATSSHGLGELFF	TGTGCCACCAGCTCACACGGGTTGGGGGAGCTGTTTTTT
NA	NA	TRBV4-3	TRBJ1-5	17	CASSQDVMGSGSQPQHF	TGCGCCAGCAGCCAAGATGTCATGGGGTCGGGGAGTCAGCCCCAGCATTTT
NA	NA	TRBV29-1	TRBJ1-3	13	CSVYTSSGNTIYF	TGCAGCGTTTACACCTCCTCTGGAAACACCATATATTTT
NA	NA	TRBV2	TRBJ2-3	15	CARTPGLSSTDTQYF	TGTGCCAGAACGCCGGGACTTTCTAGCACAGATACGCAGTATTTT
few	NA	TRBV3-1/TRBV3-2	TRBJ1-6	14	CASSQAGLGSPLHF	TGTGCCAGCAGCCAAGCAGGATTGGGTTCACCCCTCCACTTT
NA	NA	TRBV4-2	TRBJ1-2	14	CASSQESANYGYTF	TGTGCCAGCAGCCAAGAGTCAGCTAACTATGGCTACACCTTC
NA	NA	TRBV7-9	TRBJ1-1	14	CASPGPGGLTEAFF	TGTGCCAGCCCTGGACCGGGAGGGCTTACTGAAGCTTTCTTT
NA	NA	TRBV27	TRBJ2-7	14	CASSWGAAAYEQYF	TGTGCCAGCAGTTGGGGAGCTGCAGCCTACGAGCAGTACTTC
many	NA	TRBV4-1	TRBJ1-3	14	CASSQDLYGNTIYF	TGCGCCAGCAGCCAAGATCTTTATGGAAACACCATATATTTT
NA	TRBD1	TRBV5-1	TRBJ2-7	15	CASSAYDRGSYEQYF	TGCGCCAGCAGCGCCTATGACAGGGGAAGCTACGAGCAGTACTTC